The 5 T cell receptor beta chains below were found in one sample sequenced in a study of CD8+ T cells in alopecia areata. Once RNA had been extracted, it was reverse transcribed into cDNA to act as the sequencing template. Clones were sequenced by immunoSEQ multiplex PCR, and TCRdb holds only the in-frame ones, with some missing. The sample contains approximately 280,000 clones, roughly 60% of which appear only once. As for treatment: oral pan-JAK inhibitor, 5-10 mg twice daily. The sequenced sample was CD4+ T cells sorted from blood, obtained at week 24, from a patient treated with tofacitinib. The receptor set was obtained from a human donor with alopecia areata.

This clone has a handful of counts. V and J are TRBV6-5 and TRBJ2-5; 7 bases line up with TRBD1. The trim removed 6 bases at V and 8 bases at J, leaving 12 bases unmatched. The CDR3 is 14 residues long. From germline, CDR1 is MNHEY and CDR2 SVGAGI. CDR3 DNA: TGTGCCAGCAGACCTCATGACAGGGAACAAACCCAGTACTTC. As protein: CASRPHDREQTQYF.

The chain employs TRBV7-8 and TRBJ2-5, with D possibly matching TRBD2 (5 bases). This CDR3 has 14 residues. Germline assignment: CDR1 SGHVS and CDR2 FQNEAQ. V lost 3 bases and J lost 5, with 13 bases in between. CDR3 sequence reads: CASSLGRRMETQYF. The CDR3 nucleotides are TGTGCCAGCAGCTTGGGTCGGAGGATGGAGACCCAGTACTTC. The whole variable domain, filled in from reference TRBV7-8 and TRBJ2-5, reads GAGVSQSPRYKVAKRGQDVALRCDPISGHVSLFWYQQALGQGPEFLTYFQNEAQLDKSGLPSDRFFAERPEGSVSTLKIQRTQQEDSAVYLCASSLGRRMETQYFGPGTRLLVL.

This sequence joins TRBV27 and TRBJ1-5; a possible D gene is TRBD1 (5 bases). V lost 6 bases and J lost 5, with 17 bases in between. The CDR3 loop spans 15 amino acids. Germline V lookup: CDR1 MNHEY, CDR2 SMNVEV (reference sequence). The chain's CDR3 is CASSREGGTDQPQHF. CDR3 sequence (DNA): TGTGCCAGCAGCAGGGAGGGAGGGACGGATCAGCCCCAGCATTTT.

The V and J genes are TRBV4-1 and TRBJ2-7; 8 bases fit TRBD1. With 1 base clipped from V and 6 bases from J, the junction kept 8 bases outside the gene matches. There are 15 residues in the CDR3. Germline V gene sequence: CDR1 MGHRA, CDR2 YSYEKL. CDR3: CASSQAGRGRSEQYF. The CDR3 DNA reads TGCGCCAGCAGCCAAGCTGGCAGGGGGCGCAGCGAGCAGTACTTC.

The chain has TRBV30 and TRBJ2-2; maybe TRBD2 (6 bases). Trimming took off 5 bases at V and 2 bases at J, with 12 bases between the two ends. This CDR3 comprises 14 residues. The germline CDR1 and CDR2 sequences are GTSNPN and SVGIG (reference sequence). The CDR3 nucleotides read TGTGCCTGGGGGGACTCCTTAAACACCGGGGAGCTGTTTTTT. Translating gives CAWGDSLNTGELFF.